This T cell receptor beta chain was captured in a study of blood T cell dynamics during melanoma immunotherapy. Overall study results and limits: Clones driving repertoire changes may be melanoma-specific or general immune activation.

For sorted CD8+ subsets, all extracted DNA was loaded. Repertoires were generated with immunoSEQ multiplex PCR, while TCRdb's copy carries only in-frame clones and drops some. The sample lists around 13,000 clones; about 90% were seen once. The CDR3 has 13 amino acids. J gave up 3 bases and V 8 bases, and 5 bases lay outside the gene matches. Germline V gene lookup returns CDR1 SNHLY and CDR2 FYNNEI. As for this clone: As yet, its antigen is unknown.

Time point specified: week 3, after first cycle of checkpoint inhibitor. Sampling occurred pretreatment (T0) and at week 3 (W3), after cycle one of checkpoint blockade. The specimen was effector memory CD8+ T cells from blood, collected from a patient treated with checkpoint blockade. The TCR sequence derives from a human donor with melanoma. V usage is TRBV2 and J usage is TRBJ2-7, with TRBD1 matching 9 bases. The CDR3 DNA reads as TGTGCCAGCTATGACAGGGGGAACTACGAGCAGTACTTC. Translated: CASYDRGNYEQYF.